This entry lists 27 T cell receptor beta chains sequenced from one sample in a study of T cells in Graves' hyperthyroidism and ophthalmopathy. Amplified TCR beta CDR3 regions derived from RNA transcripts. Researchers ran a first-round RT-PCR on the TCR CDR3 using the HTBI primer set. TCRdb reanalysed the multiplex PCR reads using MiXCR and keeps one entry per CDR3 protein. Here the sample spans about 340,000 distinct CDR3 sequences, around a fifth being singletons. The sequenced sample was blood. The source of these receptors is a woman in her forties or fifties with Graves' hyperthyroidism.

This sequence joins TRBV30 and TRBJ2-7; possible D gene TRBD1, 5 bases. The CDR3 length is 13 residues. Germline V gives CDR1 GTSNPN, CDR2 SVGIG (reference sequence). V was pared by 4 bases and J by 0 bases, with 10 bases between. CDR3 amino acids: CAWTGLFSYEQYF. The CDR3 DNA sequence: TGTGCCTGGACAGGGCTTTTCTCCTACGAGCAGTACTTC. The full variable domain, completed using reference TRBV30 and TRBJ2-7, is SQTIHQWPATLVQPVGSPLSLECTVEGTSNPNLYWYRQAAGRGLQLLFYSVGIGQISSEVPQNLSASRPQDRQFILSSKKLLLSDSGFYLCAWTGLFSYEQYFGPGTRLTVT.

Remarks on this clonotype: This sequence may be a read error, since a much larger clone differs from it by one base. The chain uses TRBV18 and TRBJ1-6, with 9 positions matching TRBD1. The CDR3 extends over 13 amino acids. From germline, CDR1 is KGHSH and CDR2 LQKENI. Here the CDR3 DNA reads TGTGCCCGCTCATCAGACAGGGGGACACCCCTCCACTTT. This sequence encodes CARSSDRGTPLHF.

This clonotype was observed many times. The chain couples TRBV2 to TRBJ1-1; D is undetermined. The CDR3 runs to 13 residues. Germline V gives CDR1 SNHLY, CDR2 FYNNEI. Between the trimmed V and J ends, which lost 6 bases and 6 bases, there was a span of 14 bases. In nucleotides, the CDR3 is TGTGCCAGCAGAGGCCTGGGTCGCGCTGAAGCTTTCTTT. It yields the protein CASRGLGRAEAFF. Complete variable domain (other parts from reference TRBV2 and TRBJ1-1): EPEVTQTPSHQVTQMGQEVILRCVPISNHLYFYWYRQILGQKVEFLVSFYNNEISEKSEIFDDQFSVERPDGSNFTLKIRSTKLEDSAMYFCASRGLGRAEAFFGQGTRLTVV.

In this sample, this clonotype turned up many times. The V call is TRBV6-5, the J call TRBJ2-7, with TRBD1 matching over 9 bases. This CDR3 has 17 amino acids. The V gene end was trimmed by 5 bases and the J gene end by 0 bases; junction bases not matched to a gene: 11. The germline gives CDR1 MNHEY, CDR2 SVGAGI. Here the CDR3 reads CASSPYGGTGSSYEQYF. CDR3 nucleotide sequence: TGTGCCAGCAGTCCTTACGGGGGGACAGGGAGCTCCTACGAGCAGTACTTC.

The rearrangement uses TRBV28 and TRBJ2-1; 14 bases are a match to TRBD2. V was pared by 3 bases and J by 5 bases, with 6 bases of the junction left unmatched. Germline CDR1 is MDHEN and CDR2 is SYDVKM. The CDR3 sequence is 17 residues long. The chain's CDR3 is CASSLGTSGRGHNEQFF. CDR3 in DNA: TGTGCCAGCAGTTTGGGGACTAGCGGGAGAGGGCACAATGAGCAGTTCTTC.

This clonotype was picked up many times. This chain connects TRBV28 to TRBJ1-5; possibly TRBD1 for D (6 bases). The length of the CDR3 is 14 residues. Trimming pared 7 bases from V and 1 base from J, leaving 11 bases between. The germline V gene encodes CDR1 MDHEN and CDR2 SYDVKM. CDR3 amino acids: CASISGASNQPQHF. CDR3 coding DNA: TGTGCCAGCATTTCGGGGGCGAGCAATCAGCCCCAGCATTTT. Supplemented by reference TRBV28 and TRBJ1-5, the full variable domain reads DVKVTQSSRYLVKRTGEKVFLECVQDMDHENMFWYRQDPGLGLRLIYFSYDVKMKEKGDIPEGYSVSREKKERFSLILESASTNQTSMYLCASISGASNQPQHFGDGTRLSIL.

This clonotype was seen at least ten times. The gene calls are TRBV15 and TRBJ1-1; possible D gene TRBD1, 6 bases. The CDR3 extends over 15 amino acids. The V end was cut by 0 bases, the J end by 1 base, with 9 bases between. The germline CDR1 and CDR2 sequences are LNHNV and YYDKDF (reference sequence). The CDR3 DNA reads TGTGCCACCAGCAGAGACCAGGGGAAGAACACTGAAGCTTTCTTT. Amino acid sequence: CATSRDQGKNTEAFF.

CDR3 DNA: TGTGCCAGCAGCCAAGATAGCACTAGCGGGGCTAAGCAGTTCTTC. Translating it yields CASSQDSTSGAKQFF. The V and J genes are TRBV3-1 and TRBJ2-1; 10 bases map to TRBD2. V lost 0 bases to trimming and J lost 11 bases; unmatched junction nucleotides: 7. Germline values: CDR1 LGHDT, CDR2 YNNKEL (reference sequence). CDR3 length: 15 residues.

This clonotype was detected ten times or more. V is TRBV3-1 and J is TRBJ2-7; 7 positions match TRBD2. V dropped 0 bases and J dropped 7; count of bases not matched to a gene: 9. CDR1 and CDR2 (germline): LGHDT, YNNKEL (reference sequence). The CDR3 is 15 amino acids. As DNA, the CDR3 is TGTGCCAGCAGCCAAGAGGGTGCGGGAGTAGGGGAGCAGTACTTC. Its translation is CASSQEGAGVGEQYF.

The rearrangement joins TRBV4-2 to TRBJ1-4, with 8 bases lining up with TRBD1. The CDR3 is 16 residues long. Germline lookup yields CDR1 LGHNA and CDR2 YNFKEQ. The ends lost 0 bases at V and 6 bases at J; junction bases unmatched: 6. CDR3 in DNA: TGTGCCAGCAGCCAAGATCCGACAGGGGCCGATGAAAAACTGTTTTTT. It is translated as CASSQDPTGADEKLFF.

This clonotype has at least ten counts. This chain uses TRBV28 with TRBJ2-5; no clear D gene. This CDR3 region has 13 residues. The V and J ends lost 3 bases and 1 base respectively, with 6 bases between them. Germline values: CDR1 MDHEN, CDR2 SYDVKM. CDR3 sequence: CASSFDIQETQYF. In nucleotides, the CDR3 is TGTGCCAGCAGTTTCGACATCCAAGAGACCCAGTACTTC.

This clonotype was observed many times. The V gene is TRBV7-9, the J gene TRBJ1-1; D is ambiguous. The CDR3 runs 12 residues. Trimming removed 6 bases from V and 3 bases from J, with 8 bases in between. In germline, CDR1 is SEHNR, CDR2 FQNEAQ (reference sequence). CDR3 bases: TGTGCCAGCAGTGCCACCGACACTGAAGCTTTCTTT. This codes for CASSATDTEAFF.

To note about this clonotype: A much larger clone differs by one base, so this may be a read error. Here the CDR3 reads CAWSVLSEQYF. The CDR3 DNA is TGTGCCTGGAGTGTACTGTCCGAGCAGTACTTC. The chain has TRBV30 and TRBJ2-7; D gene uncertain. The germline gives CDR1 GTSNPN, CDR2 SVGIG (reference sequence). This CDR3 comprises 11 residues. V lost 0 bases, J lost 6 bases, and 6 bases lay in between.

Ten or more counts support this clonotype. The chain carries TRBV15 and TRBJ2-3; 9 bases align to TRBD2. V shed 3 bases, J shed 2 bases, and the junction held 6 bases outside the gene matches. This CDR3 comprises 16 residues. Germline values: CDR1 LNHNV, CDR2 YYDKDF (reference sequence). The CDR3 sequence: CATSSGLAGFTDTQYF. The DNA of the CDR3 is TGTGCCACCAGCAGTGGGCTAGCGGGATTCACAGATACGCAGTATTTT. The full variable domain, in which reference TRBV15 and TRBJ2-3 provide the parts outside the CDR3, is DAMVIQNPRYQVTQFGKPVTLSCSQTLNHNVMYWYQQKSSQAPKLLFHYYDKDFNNEADTPDNFQSRRPNTSFCFLDIRSPGLGDTAMYLCATSSGLAGFTDTQYFGPGTRLTVL.

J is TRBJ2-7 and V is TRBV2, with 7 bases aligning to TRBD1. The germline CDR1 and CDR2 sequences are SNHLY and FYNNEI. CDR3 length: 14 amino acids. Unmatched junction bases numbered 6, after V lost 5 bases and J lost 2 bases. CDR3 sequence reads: CASSSQQGTYEQYF. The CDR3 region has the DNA TGTGCCAGCAGTTCCCAACAGGGGACCTACGAGCAGTACTTC.

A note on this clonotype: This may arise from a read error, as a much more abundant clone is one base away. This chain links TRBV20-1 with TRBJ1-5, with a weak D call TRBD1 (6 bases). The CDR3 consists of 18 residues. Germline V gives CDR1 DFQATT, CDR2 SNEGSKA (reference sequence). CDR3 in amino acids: CSARTARGGRSSKQPQHF. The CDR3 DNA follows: TGCAGTGCGCGGACAGCACGGGGGGGTCGGTCGAGCAAACAGCCCCAGCATTTT.

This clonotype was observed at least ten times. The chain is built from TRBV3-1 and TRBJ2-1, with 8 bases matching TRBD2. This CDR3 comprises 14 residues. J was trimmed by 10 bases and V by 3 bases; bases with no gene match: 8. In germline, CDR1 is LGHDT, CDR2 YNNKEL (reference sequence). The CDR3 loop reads CASSHGGGNLEQFF. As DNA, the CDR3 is TGTGCCAGCAGCCACGGGGGGGGGAACCTGGAGCAGTTCTTC.

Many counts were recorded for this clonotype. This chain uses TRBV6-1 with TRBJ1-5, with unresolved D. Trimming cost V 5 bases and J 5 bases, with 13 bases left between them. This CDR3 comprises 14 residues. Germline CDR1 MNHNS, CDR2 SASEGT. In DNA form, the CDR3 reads TGTGCCAGCAGTCTCAAGGGAATTGATCAGCCCCAGCATTTT. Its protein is CASSLKGIDQPQHF.

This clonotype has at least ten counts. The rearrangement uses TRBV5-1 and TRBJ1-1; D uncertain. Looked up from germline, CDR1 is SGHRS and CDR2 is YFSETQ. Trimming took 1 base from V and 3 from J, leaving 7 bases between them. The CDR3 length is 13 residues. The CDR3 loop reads CASSLTVYTEAFF. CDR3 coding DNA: TGCGCCAGCAGCTTGACAGTCTACACTGAAGCTTTCTTT.

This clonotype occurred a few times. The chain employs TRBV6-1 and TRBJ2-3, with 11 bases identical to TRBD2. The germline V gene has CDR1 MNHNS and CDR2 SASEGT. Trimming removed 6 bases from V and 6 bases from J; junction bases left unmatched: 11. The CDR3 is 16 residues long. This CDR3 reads CASSPEGSGGGDTQYF. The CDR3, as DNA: TGTGCCAGCAGCCCGGAGGGTAGCGGGGGGGGGGATACGCAGTATTTT.

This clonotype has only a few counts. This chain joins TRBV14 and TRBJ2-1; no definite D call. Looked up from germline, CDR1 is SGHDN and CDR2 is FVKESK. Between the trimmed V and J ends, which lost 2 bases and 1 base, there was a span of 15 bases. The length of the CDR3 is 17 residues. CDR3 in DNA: TGTGCCAGCAGCCAAAGGACGTTGACTTTTTCCTACAATGAGCAGTTCTTC. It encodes CASSQRTLTFSYNEQFF.

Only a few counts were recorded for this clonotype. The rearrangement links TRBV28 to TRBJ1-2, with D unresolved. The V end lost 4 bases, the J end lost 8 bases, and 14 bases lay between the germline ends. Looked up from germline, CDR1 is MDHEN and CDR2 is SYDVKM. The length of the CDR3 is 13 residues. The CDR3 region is CASSSGAVRGYTF. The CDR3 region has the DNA TGTGCCAGCAGTTCGGGTGCCGTTAGGGGCTACACCTTC.

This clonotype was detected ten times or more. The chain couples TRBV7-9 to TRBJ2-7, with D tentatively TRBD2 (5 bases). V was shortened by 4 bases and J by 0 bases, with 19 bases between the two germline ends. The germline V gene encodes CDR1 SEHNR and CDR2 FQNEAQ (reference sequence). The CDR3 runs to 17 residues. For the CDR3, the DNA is TGTGCCAGCAGCTCTTTTCCCGGGGATAGGAGCTCCTACGAGCAGTACTTC. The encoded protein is CASSSFPGDRSSYEQYF.

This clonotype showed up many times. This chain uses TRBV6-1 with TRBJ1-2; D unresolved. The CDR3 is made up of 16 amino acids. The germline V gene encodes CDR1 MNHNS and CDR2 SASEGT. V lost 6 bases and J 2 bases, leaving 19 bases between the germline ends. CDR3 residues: CASRSLVGPSNYGYTF. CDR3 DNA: TGTGCCAGCAGATCGTTGGTAGGGCCCTCCAACTATGGCTACACCTTC.

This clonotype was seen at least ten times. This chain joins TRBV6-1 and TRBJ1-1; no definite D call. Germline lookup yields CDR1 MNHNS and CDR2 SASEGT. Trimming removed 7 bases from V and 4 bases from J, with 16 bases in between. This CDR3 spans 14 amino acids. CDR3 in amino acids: CASTSLVSSTEAFF. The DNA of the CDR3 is TGTGCCAGCACGTCGCTTGTCAGTTCCACTGAAGCTTTCTTT.

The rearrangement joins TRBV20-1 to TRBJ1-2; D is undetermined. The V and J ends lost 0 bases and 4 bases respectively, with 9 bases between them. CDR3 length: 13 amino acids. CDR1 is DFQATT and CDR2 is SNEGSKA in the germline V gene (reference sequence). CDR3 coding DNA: TGCAGTGCTAGAGATCCACACCCCTATGGCTACACCTTC. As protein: CSARDPHPYGYTF.

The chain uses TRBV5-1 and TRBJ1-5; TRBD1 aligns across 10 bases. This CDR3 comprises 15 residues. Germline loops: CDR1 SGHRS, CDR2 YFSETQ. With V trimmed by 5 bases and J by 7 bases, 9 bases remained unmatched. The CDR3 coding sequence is TGCGCCAGCAGTTCGACAGGGGGCGCGGGACAGCCCCAGCATTTT. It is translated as CASSSTGGAGQPQHF.